These 6 T cell receptor beta chains originate from one sample sequenced in a study of neurological immune-mediated disorders. Described time point: technical triplicate 1. A single record per CDR3 protein comes from TCRdb applying MiXCR to the 5' RACE reads. The repertoire holds roughly 38,000 distinct CDR3 sequences, 8.5% to 14% seen once, with roughly 3.7% in the top ten. The sequencing sample was made of PBMCs. The receptors come from a man aged 55-75 years with HTLV-1-associated myelopathy (HAM/TSP).

This clonotype was observed many times. J is TRBJ2-7 and V is TRBV2, with D perhaps matching TRBD1 (6 bases). Germline V lookup: CDR1 SNHLY, CDR2 FYNNEI. The CDR3 contains 14 residues. The V end lost 6 bases, the J end lost 5 bases, and 17 bases lay between the germline ends. CDR3 protein: CASRGFGGSDEQYF. DNA for the CDR3: TGTGCCAGCAGGGGGTTTGGGGGCAGCGACGAGCAGTACTTC.

This clonotype was counted at least ten times. The rearrangement joins TRBV5-1 to TRBJ2-1; 8 bases fit TRBD2. The germline V gene encodes CDR1 SGHRS and CDR2 YFSETQ. After removal of 2 bases from V and 6 bases from J, the junction contained 7 bases not matched to a gene. The CDR3 has 15 residues. CDR3 amino acids: CASSFSGSRANEQFF. DNA of the CDR3: TGCGCCAGCAGCTTCAGCGGGAGTAGGGCCAATGAGCAGTTCTTC.

This clonotype was observed many times. The gene calls are TRBV29-1 and TRBJ2-1, with D maybe TRBD2 (5 bases). V dropped 7 bases and J dropped 9 bases, with 13 bases sitting between them. The CDR3 totals 11 residues. The V gene's germline CDR1 is SQVTM and CDR2 ANQGSEA. CDR3 DNA: TGCAGCGGCCACGGGGATGGTGAGCAGTTCTTC. Protein product: CSGHGDGEQFF.

This clonotype occurred a few times. V gene TRBV9 combines with J gene TRBJ2-2; 7 nucleotides align to TRBD1. The CDR3 covers 17 residues. Unmatched junction bases numbered 15, after V lost 4 bases and J lost 6 bases. Per the germline V gene, CDR1 is SGDLS and CDR2 is YYNGEE. CDR3 sequence (DNA): TGTGCCAGCAGCATCCTCGCCGGGACAGTGCAATCCGGGGAGCTGTTTTTT. Translation gives CASSILAGTVQSGELFF.

This clonotype showed up just once. A much larger clonotype is one base distant, so this may be a read error. The chain has TRBV6-5 and TRBJ2-7; a weak D match, TRBD1 (6 bases). The CDR3 is made up of 15 amino acids. V lost 5 bases and J 6 bases, leaving 20 bases between the germline ends. CDR1 and CDR2 (germline): MNHEY, SVGAGI. In DNA form, the CDR3 reads TGTGCCAGCAGTGTTTTCTCAGGGGCCAATGCCGAGCAGTACTTC. This encodes CASSVFSGANAEQYF.

This clonotype was counted ten times or more. The chain links TRBV3-1 to TRBJ1-6, with 12 bases matching TRBD1. Germline CDR1 LGHDT, CDR2 YNNKEL (reference sequence). Trimming removed 5 bases from V and 14 bases from J; junction bases left unmatched: 16. CDR3 size: 17 residues. The CDR3 bases are TGTGCCAGCAGCTCGACCCCGGCCGGGACAGGGGGCACTACCCTCCACTTT. Residues: CASSSTPAGTGGTTLHF.